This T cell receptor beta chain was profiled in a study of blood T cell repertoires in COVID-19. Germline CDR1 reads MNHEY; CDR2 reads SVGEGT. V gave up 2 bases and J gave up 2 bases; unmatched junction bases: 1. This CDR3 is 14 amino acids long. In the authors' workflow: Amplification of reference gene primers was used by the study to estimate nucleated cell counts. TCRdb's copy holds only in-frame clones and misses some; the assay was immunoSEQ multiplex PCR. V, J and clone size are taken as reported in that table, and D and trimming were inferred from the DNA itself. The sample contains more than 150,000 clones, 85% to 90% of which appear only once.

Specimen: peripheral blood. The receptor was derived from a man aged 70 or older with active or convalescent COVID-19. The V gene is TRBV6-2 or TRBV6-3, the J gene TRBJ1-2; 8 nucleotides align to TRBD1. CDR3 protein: CASSYNRGNYGYTF. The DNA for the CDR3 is TGTGCCAGCAGTTACAACAGGGGGAACTATGGCTACACCTTC.